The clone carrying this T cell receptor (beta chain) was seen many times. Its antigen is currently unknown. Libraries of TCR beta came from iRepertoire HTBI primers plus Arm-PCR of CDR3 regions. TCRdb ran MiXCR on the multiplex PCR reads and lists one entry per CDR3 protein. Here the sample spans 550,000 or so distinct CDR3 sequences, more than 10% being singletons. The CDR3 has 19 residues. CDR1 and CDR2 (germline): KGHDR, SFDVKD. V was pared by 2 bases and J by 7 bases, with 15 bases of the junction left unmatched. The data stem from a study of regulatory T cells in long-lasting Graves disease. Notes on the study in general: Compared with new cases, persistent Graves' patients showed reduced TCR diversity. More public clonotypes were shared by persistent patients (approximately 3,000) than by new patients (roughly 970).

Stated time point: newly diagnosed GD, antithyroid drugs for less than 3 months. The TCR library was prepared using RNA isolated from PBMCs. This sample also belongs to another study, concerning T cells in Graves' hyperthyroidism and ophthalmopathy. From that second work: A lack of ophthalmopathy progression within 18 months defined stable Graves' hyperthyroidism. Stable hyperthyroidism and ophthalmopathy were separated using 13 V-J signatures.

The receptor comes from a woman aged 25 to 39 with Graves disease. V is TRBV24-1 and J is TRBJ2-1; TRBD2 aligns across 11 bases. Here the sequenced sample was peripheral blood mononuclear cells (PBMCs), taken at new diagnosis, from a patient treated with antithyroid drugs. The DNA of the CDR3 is TGTGCCACCAGTGATTCCCGTGTAACTAGCGGGAGAATTTGGAATGAGCAGTTCTTC. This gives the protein CATSDSRVTSGRIWNEQFF.